Described below is a single TCR beta chain sequence and its context. What it recognizes is unknown. V was clipped by 1 base and J by 5 bases; unmatched bases: 4. This CDR3 is 14 amino acids long. The germline CDR1 and CDR2 sequences are GTSNPN and SVGIG (reference sequence). The data are from a study of cytomegalovirus exposure and HLA in healthy donors. Study-level background: There were approximately 400 genotyped donors. Of these, roughly 84% fell in the genetic ancestry cluster associated with self-reported Caucasian donors.

Study-level findings and limits: 87-base-pair reads could not separate some V segments, including TRBV6-2 and TRBV6-3. The authors listed around 150 TCR beta chains as cytomegalovirus-associated.

Amplification used 60 Vbeta primers and 13 Jbeta primers. Profiled with immunoSEQ multiplex PCR; TCRdb holds only in-frame clones, not every one. The table has 160,000 or so clones, about three quarters seen once. Sequencing used PBMCs. The chain combines TRBV30 with TRBJ2-5; 10 positions match TRBD1. The receptor comes from a woman aged 25-40 years in good health and CMV-seronegative. Here the CDR3 DNA reads TGTGCCTGGAGTGCGACAGGGGGCGCGGAGACCCAGTACTTC. Translation gives CAWSATGGAETQYF.